This paragraph covers one TCR beta chain sequence. The antigen it binds to is not known. Per-base quality was not reported, and no clone a single base away is much larger than it. The cohort consisted of some 730 healthy bone marrow donors. All cohort members were sampled while nominally healthy, although unrecorded immune exposures were likely present. The donor tested CMV seropositive, placing the donor among the 250 to 350 seropositive members of the cohort. A peripheral blood sample was collected from each donor, and TCR beta sequencing was performed on peripheral blood mononuclear cells. Genomic DNA was extracted from the blood cell samples with the Qiagen DNeasy Blood Extraction Kit. The library was produced with the immunoSEQ multiplex PCR assay. A mixture of 60 forward primers for TCR Vbeta segments and 13 reverse primers for TCR Jbeta segments was used in the multiplex PCR. Amplification of the CDR3 region of rearranged TCR beta genes was performed with a multiplex PCR assay on genomic DNA. Amplified TCR beta libraries were sequenced as 87-base-pair reads on the Illumina HiSeq System. The authors processed their data as follows. Across the 600 to 700 repertoires, a later analysis counted 60 million to 90 million unique TCR beta chains, roughly 11 million of which were shared by at least two donors. Raw reads were error-corrected and collapsed into unique sequences with a nearest-neighbor algorithm that merged closely related sequences to remove PCR and sequencing errors. V, D and J gene segments were assigned by aligning CDR3 sequences to IMGT reference sequences. For a sequence to be retained, at least a six-nucleotide match to both a V gene segment and a J gene segment was required. Rearrangements were called productive when the CDR3 lacked stop codons and stayed in frame with V and J; all others were non-productive. Following IMGT convention, CDR3 was defined as the stretch from the second conserved V-encoded cysteine to the conserved J-encoded phenylalanine. The earlier analysis of roughly 590 of the donors excluded any sequence lacking an unambiguous match to a single V gene segment. In an earlier analysis of more than 500 of the donors, a V segment was called functional when productive rearrangements were above 56.7%, and segregating when the standard deviation between donors exceeded 5%. A statistical classification framework was developed to diagnose cytomegalovirus status using the catalog of TCR beta chain sequences. In a later analysis, TCR nucleotide sequences were compared against IMGT/GENE-DB human TR gene sequences so that V and J genes could be assigned. A later analysis assigned CDR3 sequences and most-parsimonious VDJ recombination scenarios with the TCRdist pipeline. In a later analysis, every TCR beta chain was defined by the combination of its CDR3 amino acid sequence and its V-gene family, and reads without a unique V-gene family were dropped. To address suspected cross-contamination and a sequencing artifact, a later analysis removed roughly 580 highly shared, low-generation-probability nucleotide sequences. In a later analysis, a clonal expansion index for each public chain was calculated from normalized within-repertoire ranks of inferred template counts. In a later analysis, generation probabilities were computed with a VDJ recombination model fitted to out-of-frame rearrangements, and the resulting probabilities were checked against IGoR. Hypergeometric tests were used in a later analysis to score TCR-TCR, TCR-HLA and TCR-CMV co-occurrence, with a repertoire-size bias correction applied to the TCR pairs. False discovery rates were estimated in a later analysis by permuting HLA or CMV assignments 20 times. A later analysis grouped co-occurring TCRs with DBSCAN, adding TCRdist sequence similarity when clustering within HLA-allele-positive subsets. For co-occurrence clustering, repertoires with fewer than 30,000 or more than 120,000 public chains were excluded, along with 5 or 6 repertoires with anomalous nucleotide sharing. As stored in TCRdb, this immuneACCESS dataset retains in-frame rearrangements with V and J assigned. A fraction of the clones does not appear; measured against another copy, unresolved V genes explain less than half of the discrepancy, and the remainder lacks a known reason. The DNA gave D and trimming, while V, J and clone size come from that table. In this sample the table shows more than 95,000 clones, approximately 79% of which occur a single time. About 6.9% of the sample lies in the top ten.

According to the germline V gene, CDR1 reads MGHRA and CDR2 reads YSYEKL. Trimming accounts for 0 bases at V and 13 bases at J, while the number of junction bases matched to no gene is 6. Spanning cysteine to phenylalanine, the CDR3 consists of 14 amino acids. Only the CDR3 DNA stays, 42 bases, in frame from base 1. The data originate from a study of cytomegalovirus exposure and HLA in healthy donors (dated 2017 in TCRdb). As for the study more broadly: An earlier analysis of 587 of the donors reported 276 Gb of sequence data and 100 million to 120 million unique TCR beta sequences obtained from some 170 million T cells. High-throughput TCR immunosequencing, statistical association of individual TCRs with disease status, and machine learning were combined to predict cytomegalovirus infection status. Every repertoire in the discovery cohort had been generated on one and the same sequencing platform. In a later analysis, previously published TCR beta repertoires from hundreds of donors were re-analyzed and high-resolution HLA genotyping was added so that TCR occurrence patterns could be studied. Class I and class II HLA loci were covered by the typing at four-digit resolution. Alongside the repertoire data, information on donor age, sex, ethnicity and CMV serostatus was compiled. A later genetic analysis took genome-wide SNP genotypes for about 65% of the roughly 670 donors and used that subset as a discovery cohort. Typing coverage varied by locus: roughly 629-630 donors for A, B, C, DRB1 and DQB1; more than 500 for DQA1; more than 600 for DPA1; around 450 for DPB1. Across 398 genotyped donors of the cohort, an average of about 240,000 unique TCR beta nucleotide sequences per donor were sequenced, and 15% to 20% of those sequences were non-productive. The study used immunosequencing to profile the T cell repertoires of around 600 subjects and linked those repertoires to cytomegalovirus serostatus. In the later analysis, no new phenotypic data were used to find candidate immune exposures; instead, reliance was placed on TCR beta sequences and their occurrence across donors. The study was designed to test whether signatures of past pathogen exposure could be identified by cataloging public T cell receptors. Among the approximately 430 genotyped donors, about 85% belonged to the genetic ancestry cluster associated with self-reported Caucasian donors. Roughly five DR-DQ haplotypes were handled as single units for association and clustering because linkage in the cohort was strong. About 280 gigabases of sequencing data and 70 million to 100 million unique TCR sequences made up an early release that covered about 640 HLA-typed donors. Besides the first cohort of some 670 subjects, a separate validation cohort made up of roughly 120 different subjects was used. To decide whether each TCR beta V gene segment behaved as functional or pseudogenic, an earlier analysis of approximately 620 of the donors relied on high-throughput TCR beta sequencing.

What the authors observed across the whole study: Most TCR sequences were seen in very few donors, while some public TCRs were found in many individuals. A later analysis found that most CMV-associated TCR beta chains appeared HLA-restricted, with HLA associations seemingly driven largely by CMV exposure. HLA typing was unavailable for some donors at each locus, so association tests used only the typed subset. Several of the top co-occurrence clusters appeared to be linked to parvovirus B19, influenza, CMV and Epstein-Barr virus, according to a later analysis. In a later genetic analysis, fewer N-insertions in productive TCRs were reported among donors in an Asian-associated ancestry cluster than the roughly 670-donor mean. Some IMGT-functional V segments, including TRBV6-2 and TRBV6-3, could not be distinguished by the 87-base-pair reads and were therefore excluded. In an earlier analysis of 587 of the donors, most TCR beta V segments appeared in productive rearrangements about 87% or about 30% of the time, broadly matching IMGT annotations. For the cohort, immune exposure information was limited to CMV serostatus. A later analysis associated about 17,000 TCR beta sequences with specific HLA alleles at a false discovery rate of 0.05. Presence/absence analyses assumed roughly uniform sequencing depth across donors, an assumption that may not hold. The authors suggested that the approach could potentially be extended to other disease states and immunological phenotypes. A cluster of highly shared sequence variants was judged likely to represent a technical artifact of the sequencing pipeline. The earlier analysis of 587 of the donors excluded about 16 rarely observed V segments, including chromosome 9 orphons, because counts were too low. According to a later analysis, TCR association rates differed among HLA loci, with DRB1 alleles showing the most associated TCRs and HLA-C alleles showing the fewest. When HLA alleles, especially DR and DQ, strongly co-occurred, attributing TCR associations to individual alleles was difficult. Three of the identified cytomegalovirus-associated TCR beta chains were confirmed in vitro to be specific for cytomegalovirus antigens. This cohort had only TCR beta chains sequenced, and the lack of alpha or paired-chain data limited which features could be detected. V-gene and J-gene trimming of TCR beta chains was associated with a missense DCLRE1C variant in a later genetic analysis, and the association was replicated in an independent cohort. A total of 164 TCR beta chains were listed by the study as associated with cytomegalovirus. Linkage disequilibrium might explain the correlated functional status among segregating V segments, but an unknown experimental factor could not be excluded. A later analysis found that HLA-associated TCR beta chains were more clonally expanded and had lower generation probabilities than equally common non-associated chains. A further reported finding was that TCR beta sequences accurately predicted the HLA-A and HLA-B alleles for most subjects in the first cohort. The classifier was reported to diagnose cytomegalovirus status with high specificity and sensitivity in both the original cohort and the validation cohort.

Recombination joined TRBV4-1 with TRBJ2-1; 10 central nucleotides agree with TRBD2. The source of this sequence is a man in his thirties or forties in good health and CMV-seropositive. The sample was PBMCs. The CDR3 here reads CASSQEPQRGGQFF. The nucleotides read TGCGCCAGCAGCCAAGAGCCCCAGCGGGGGGGTCAGTTCTTC.